What follows describes a single T cell receptor (beta chain). This CDR3 contains 14 residues. V shed 5 bases, J shed 7 bases, and the junction held 4 bases outside the gene matches. Germline CDR1 and CDR2: SGHTA and FQGNSA. The entry originates in a study of CD8 T cells in Susac syndrome. cDNA came from around 0.5 to 1 ug RNA primed by random hexamers. TCRdb reprocessed the immunoSEQ multiplex PCR reads via MiXCR and lists one record per CDR3 protein. The sample shows about 190,000 distinct CDR3 sequences, approximately 94% of them seen only once. This chain links TRBV7-2 with TRBJ1-6; TRBD1 aligns across 8 bases. Specimen: CD4+ T cells from PBMCs. The origin of this receptor is a human donor with Susac syndrome. The CDR3 DNA reads TGTGCCAGCAGCGCGCGGACAGGGAATTCACCCCTCCACTTT. Translated: CASSARTGNSPLHF.